This TCR beta chain was retrieved from a study of breast tumors, draining lymph nodes, adjacent tissues. General study findings and limits: Most tumor T cells seemingly derive from lymph node, then expand in tumor. Luminal-like breast cancer showed significantly higher tumor–nontumor repertoire similarity than basal-like.

Note on this clonotype: Its matching antigen is unknown.

Between the trimmed V and J ends, which lost 5 bases and 0 bases, there was a span of 11 bases. The CDR3 totals 16 residues. Germline CDR1 and CDR2: MDHEN and SYDVKM. Samples came from axillary lymph nodes draining the breast cancer. TCRdb independently ran MiXCR on the multiplex PCR reads; one entry per CDR3 protein. Of about 130,000 distinct CDR3 sequences in the sample, 15% to 20% were seen once. The rearrangement joins TRBV28 to TRBJ2-6, with D perhaps TRBD1 (5 bases). The specimen was axillary lymph node tissue. The TCR comes from a female donor with breast cancer. Some clones in this sample may be carry-over from other donors' samples. The CDR3 sequence is CASSTGRNSGANVLTF. CDR3 in DNA: TGTGCCAGCAGTACAGGACGGAACTCTGGGGCCAACGTCCTGACTTTC.